This TCR beta chain was sequenced for a study of T cell changes during pregnancy in multiple sclerosis. The assay was immunoSEQ multiplex PCR, and TCRdb's table has in-frame clones only and misses some. The data contain under 75,000 clones, 80% to 95% of them singletons. The CDR3 contains 14 residues. Trimming removed 2 bases from V and 2 bases from J, with 7 bases in between. From germline, CDR1 is KGHSH and CDR2 LQKENI. The rearrangement joins TRBV18 to TRBJ2-1; D is possibly TRBD2 (5 bases). The sequence derives from a female donor with multiple sclerosis, enrolled in a pregnancy study. The source material was CD4+ T cells from peripheral blood mononuclear cells, sampled after pregnancy. Here the CDR3 DNA reads TGTGCCAGCTCACCAGGGAGTACCTACAATGAGCAGTTCTTC. It translates to CASSPGSTYNEQFF.